The text below deals with one TCR beta chain. Its antigen is still unknown. This specimen comes from a study of cytomegalovirus exposure and HLA in healthy donors. General observations from the study: When analyzed later, a missense DCLRE1C variant was found to be linked to TCR beta V- and J-gene trimming. TCR beta V segments were, for the most part, productive about 87% or about 30% of the time in an earlier analysis.

A multiplex PCR was run with 60 Vbeta primers and 13 Jbeta primers. The data were produced by immunoSEQ multiplex PCR, yet TCRdb's version contains in-frame clones alone and is incomplete. The top ten clones hold more than 0.9% of a sample with about 160,000 clones, 75% to 90% of them seen once. Germline V CDR1 and CDR2: GTSNPN, SVGIG (reference sequence). Trimming took off 0 bases at V and 9 bases at J, with 6 bases between the two ends. The CDR3 covers 11 residues. The sample comprised PBMCs. This chain links TRBV30 with TRBJ2-1; D is ambiguous. This clonotype originated in a girl between 2 and 10 years old in good health and CMV-seropositive. The CDR3 region is CAWSVRSEQFF. The CDR3 region has the DNA TGTGCCTGGAGTGTCAGGTCTGAGCAGTTCTTC.